The clone carrying this T cell receptor beta chain was found a few times. This record comes from a study of T cell responses to AZD1222 COVID-19 vaccine. TCRdb's copy holds only in-frame clones and misses some; the assay was immunoSEQ multiplex PCR. The sample lists more than 85,000 clones, 70% to 90% occurring once. Specimen: peripheral blood, collected on day 0 of AZD1222 vaccination. The receptor comes from an adult in good health.

CDR3 sequence (DNA): TGCAGCGTTGGGCACGGGGGCAATAATCAGCCCCAGCATTTT. Its translation is CSVGHGGNNQPQHF. The chain carries TRBV29-1 and TRBJ1-5, with D tentatively TRBD1 (6 bases). Looked up from germline, CDR1 is SQVTM and CDR2 is ANQGSEA. This CDR3 has 14 residues. The germline V and J ends were trimmed by 4 bases and 4 bases, with 14 bases remaining between them.